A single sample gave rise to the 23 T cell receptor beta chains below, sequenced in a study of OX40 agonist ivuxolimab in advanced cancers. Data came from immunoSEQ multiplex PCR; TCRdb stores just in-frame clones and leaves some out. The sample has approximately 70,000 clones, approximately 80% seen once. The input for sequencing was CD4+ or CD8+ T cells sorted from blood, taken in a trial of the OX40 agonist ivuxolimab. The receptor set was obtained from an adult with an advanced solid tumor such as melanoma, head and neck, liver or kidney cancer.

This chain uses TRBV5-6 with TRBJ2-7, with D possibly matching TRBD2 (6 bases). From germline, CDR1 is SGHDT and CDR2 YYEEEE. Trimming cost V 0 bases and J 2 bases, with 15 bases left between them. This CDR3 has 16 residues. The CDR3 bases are TGTGCCAGCAGCTTGGCCCGGACTACGGGGGCCTACGAGCAGTACGTC. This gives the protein CASSLARTTGAYEQYV.

This CDR3 is CASSVGPLITDTQYF. The CDR3 DNA reads as TGTGCCAGCAGCGTAGGACCGCTTATCACAGATACGCAGTATTTT. J is TRBJ2-3 and V is TRBV9; unclear D gene. Trimming pared 0 bases from V and 2 bases from J, leaving 10 bases between. This CDR3 spans 15 amino acids. The germline V gene encodes CDR1 SGDLS and CDR2 YYNGEE. Variable domain in full (rest from reference TRBV9 and TRBJ2-3): DSGVTQTPKHLITATGQRVTLRCSPRSGDLSVYWYQQSLDQGLQFLIQYYNGEERAKGNILERFSAQQFPDLHSELNLSSLELGDSALYFCASSVGPLITDTQYFGPGTRLTVL.

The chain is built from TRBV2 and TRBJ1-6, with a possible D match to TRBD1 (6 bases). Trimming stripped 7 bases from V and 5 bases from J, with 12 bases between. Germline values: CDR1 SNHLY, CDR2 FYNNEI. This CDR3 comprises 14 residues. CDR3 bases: TGTGCCAGCATTATAGGACAGAATAATTCACCCCTCCACTTT. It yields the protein CASIIGQNNSPLHF.

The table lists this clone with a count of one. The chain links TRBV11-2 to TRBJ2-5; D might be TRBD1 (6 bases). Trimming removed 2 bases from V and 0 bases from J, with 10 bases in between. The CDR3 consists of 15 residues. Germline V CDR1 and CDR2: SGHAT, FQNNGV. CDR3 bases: TGTGCCAGCAGCTTATGGCAGGGGTACCAAGAGACCCAGTACTTC. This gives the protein CASSLWQGYQETQYF.

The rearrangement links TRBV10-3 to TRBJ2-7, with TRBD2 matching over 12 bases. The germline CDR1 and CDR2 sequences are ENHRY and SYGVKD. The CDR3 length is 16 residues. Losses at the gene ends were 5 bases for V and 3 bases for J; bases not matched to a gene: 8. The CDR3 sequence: CAISTETSGRYYEQYF. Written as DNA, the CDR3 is TGTGCCATCAGTACCGAGACTAGCGGGAGATACTACGAGCAGTACTTC.

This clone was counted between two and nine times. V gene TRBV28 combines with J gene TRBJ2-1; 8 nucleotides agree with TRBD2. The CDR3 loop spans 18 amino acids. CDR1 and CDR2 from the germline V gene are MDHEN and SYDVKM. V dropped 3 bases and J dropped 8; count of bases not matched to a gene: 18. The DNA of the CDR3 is TGTGCCAGCAGTTTCATGGGACTGGGACTAGAGCGGGTCGATGAGCAGTTCTTC. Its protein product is CASSFMGLGLERVDEQFF.

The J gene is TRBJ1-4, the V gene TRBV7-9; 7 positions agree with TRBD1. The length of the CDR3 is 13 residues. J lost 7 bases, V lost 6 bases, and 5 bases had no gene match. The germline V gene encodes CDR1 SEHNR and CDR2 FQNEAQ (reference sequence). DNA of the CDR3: TGTGCCAGCAGAGAGGGGGCCGGTGAAAAACTGTTTTTT. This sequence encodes CASREGAGEKLFF.

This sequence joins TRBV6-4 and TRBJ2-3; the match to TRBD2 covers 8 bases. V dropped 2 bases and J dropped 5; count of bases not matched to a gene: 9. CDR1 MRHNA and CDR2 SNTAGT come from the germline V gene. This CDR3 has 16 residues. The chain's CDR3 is CASSDGVIAGRDTQYF. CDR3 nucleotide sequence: TGTGCCAGCAGTGACGGTGTAATAGCGGGGAGAGATACGCAGTATTTT.

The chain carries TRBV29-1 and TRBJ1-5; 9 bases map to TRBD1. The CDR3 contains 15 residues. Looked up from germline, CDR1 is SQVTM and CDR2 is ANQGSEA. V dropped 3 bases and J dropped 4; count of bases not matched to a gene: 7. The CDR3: CSVEESGTGNQPQHF. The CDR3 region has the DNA TGCAGCGTTGAGGAGTCCGGGACAGGGAATCAGCCCCAGCATTTT.

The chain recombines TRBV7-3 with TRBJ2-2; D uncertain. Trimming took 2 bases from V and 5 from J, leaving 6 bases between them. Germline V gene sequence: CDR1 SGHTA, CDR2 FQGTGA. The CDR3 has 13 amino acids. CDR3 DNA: TGTGCCAGCAGCTTATACAGAACCGGGGAGCTGTTTTTT. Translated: CASSLYRTGELFF. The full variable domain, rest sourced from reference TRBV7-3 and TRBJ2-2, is GAGVSQTPSNKVTEKGKYVELRCDPISGHTALYWYRQSLGQGPEFLIYFQGTGAADDSGLPNDRFFAVRPEGSVSTLKIQRTERGDSAVYLCASSLYRTGELFFGEGSRLTVL.

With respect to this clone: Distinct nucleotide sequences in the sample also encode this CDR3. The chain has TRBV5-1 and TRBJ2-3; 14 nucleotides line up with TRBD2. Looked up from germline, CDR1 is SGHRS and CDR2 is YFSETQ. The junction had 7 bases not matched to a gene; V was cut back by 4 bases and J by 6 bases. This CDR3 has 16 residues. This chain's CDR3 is CASSIGTSGSRDTQYF. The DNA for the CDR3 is TGCGCCAGCAGCATCGGGACTAGCGGGAGCCGTGATACGCAGTATTTT.

The DNA for the CDR3 is TGCAGCGCCCTGATAGGCAGCTCCTACAATGAGCAGTTCTTC. Amino acids: CSALIGSSYNEQFF. This sequence joins TRBV29-1 and TRBJ2-1; the D is unclear. This CDR3 comprises 14 residues. V was shortened by 7 bases and J by 0 bases, with 13 bases between the two germline ends. Germline CDR1 is SQVTM and CDR2 is ANQGSEA.

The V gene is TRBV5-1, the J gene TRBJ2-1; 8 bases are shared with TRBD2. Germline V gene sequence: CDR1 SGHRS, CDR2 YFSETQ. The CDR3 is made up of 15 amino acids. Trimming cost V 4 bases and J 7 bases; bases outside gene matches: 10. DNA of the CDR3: TGCGCCAGCAGCAGAGCGGGGGAGCATATGAATGAGCAGTTCTTC. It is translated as CASSRAGEHMNEQFF.

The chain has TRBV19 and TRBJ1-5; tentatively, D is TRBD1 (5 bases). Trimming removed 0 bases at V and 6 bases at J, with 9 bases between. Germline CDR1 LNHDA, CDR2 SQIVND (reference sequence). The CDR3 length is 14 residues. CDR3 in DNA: TGTGCCAGTAGTATAGACCAGGGCCGTCAGCCCCAGCATTTT. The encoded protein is CASSIDQGRQPQHF.

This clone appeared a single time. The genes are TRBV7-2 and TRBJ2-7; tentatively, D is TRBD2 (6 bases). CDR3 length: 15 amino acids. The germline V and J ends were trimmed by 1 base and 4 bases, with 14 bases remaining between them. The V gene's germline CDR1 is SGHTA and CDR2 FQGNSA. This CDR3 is CASSLDLGSVYEQYF. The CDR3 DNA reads TGTGCCAGCAGCTTAGATCTCGGGAGCGTGTACGAGCAGTACTTC.

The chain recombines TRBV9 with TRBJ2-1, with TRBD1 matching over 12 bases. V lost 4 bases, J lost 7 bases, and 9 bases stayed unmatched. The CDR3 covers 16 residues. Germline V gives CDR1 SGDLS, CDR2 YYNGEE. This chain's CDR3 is CASSPTGQGALNEQFF. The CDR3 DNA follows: TGTGCCAGCAGCCCAACGGGACAGGGGGCTCTAAATGAGCAGTTCTTC.

CDR3 sequence: CASSLEEQNSPLHF. CDR3 nucleotide sequence: TGCGCCAGCAGCCTCGAAGAGCAGAATTCACCCCTCCACTTT. The rearrangement uses TRBV4-1 and TRBJ1-6; no firm D call. V dropped 4 bases and J dropped 7 bases, with 11 bases sitting between them. Germline lookup yields CDR1 MGHRA and CDR2 YSYEKL. This CDR3 comprises 14 residues.

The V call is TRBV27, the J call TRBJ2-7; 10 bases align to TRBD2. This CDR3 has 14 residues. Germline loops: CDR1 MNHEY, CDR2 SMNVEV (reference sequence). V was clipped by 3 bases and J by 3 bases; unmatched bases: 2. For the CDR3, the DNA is TGTGCCAGCAGTTTGGCTAGCGGGAGCTACGAGCAGTACTTC. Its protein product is CASSLASGSYEQYF.

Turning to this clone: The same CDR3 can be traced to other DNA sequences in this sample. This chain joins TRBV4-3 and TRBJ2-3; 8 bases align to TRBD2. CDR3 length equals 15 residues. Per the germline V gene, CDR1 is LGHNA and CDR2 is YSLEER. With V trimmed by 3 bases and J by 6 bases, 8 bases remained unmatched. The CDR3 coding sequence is TGCGCCAGCAGCCAGGATCACGGGAGGGCTGATACGCAGTATTTT. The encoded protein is CASSQDHGRADTQYF.

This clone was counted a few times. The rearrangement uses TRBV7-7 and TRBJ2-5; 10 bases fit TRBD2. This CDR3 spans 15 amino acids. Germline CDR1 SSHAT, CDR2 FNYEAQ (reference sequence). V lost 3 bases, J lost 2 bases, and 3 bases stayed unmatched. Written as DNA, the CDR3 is TGTGCCAGCAGCTTTAGCGGGAGGCCGCAAGAGACCCAGTACTTC. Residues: CASSFSGRPQETQYF.

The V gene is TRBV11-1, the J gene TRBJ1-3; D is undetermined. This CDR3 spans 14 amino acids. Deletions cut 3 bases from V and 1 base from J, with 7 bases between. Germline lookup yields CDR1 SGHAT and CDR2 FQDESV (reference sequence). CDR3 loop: CASSFPGSGNTIYF. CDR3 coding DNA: TGTGCCAGCAGCTTTCCGGGATCTGGAAACACCATATATTTT.

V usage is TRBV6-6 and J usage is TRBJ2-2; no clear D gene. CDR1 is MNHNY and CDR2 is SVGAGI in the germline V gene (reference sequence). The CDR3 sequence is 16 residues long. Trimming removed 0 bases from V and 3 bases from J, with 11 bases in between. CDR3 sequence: CASSYSVTPDTGELFF. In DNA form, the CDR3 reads TGTGCCAGCAGTTACTCAGTCACGCCGGACACCGGGGAGCTGTTTTTT.

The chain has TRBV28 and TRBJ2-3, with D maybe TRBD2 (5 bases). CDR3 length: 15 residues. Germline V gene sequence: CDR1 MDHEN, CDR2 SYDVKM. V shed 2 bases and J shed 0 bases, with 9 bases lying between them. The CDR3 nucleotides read TGTGCCAGCAGTTTAAGGCGGGTTAGCACAGATACGCAGTATTTT. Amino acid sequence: CASSLRRVSTDTQYF.